This T cell receptor beta chain was identified in a study of blood T cell repertoires in COVID-19. Overall study context: Acute-phase and convalescent COVID-19 samples originated in the United States, Italy and Spain.

Unmatched junction bases numbered 11, after V lost 4 bases and J lost 4 bases. CDR1 is SGHRS and CDR2 is YFSETQ in the germline V gene. The CDR3 covers 16 residues. Authors' processing steps: Amplifying reference gene primers gave estimates of nucleated cell counts. The protocol was immunoSEQ multiplex PCR, while the TCRdb copy is restricted to in-frame clones and leaves out a portion. V, J and clone size derive from that table, while D and trimming were established from the DNA sequence. This repertoire shows a few hundred thousand clones, about 85% found once; its top ten account for 5% to 8%. Everyone who took part was roughly 18 to 100 years old, and they came from 24 US areas. A COVID-19 case was met by exposed participants within 2 weeks before study entry.

The chain uses TRBV5-1 and TRBJ2-3; 8 bases are a match to TRBD2. Sample: PBMCs or T cells enriched from blood (not recorded which). The receptor was isolated from a woman aged 45-65 years who had been exposed to COVID-19. The chain's CDR3 is CASSLVQRGMSDTQYF. The CDR3 DNA is TGCGCCAGCAGCCTGGTCCAGCGGGGGATGTCAGATACGCAGTATTTT.